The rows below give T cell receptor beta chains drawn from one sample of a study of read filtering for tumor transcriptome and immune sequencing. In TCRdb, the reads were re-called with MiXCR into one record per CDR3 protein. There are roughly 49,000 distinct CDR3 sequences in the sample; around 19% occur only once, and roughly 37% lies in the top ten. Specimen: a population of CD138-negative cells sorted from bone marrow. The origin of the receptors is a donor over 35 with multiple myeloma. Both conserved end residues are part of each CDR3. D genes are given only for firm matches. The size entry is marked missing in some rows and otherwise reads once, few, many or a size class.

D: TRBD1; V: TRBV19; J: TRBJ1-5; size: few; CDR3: CASSSDRGAQPQHF
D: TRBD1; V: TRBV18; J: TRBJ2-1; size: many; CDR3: CASSPRPFGTGVYNEQFF
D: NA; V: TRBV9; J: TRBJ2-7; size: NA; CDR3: CASSVAGGNEQYF
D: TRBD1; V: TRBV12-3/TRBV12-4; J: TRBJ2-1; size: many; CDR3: CASSLVGDRVRNEQFF
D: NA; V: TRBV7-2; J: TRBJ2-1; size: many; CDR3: CASRNSGRTYNEQFF
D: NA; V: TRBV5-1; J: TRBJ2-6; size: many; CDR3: CASSSLESGANVLTF
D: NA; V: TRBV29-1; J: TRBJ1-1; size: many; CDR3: CSVVLQVNTEAFF
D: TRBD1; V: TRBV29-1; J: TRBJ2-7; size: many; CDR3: CSGGQGTYEQYF
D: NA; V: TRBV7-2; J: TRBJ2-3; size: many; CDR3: CASSLPADTQYF
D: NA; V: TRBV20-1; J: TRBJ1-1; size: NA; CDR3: CGASSQANTEAFF
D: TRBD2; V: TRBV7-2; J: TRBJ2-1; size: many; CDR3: CASSLVLAGEISMANEQFF
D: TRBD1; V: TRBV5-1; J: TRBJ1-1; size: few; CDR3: CASSPPDRGLTEAFF
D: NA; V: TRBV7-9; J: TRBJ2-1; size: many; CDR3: CASSFFSVAYNEQFF
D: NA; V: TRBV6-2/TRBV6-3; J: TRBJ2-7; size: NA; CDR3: CASSWWQASSYEQYF
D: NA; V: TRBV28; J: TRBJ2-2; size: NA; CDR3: CAGSPGRSGTGELFF
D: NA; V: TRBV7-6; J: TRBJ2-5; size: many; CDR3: CASSQEPGPRWETQYF
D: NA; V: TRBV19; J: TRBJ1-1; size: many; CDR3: CASSIKALNTEAFF
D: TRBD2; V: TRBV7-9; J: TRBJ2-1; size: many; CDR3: CASSLAPWEGRYNEQFF
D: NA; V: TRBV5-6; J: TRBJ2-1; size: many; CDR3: CASSLVSRSYNEQFF
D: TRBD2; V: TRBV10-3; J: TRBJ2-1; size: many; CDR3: CAISESSGMVGQFF
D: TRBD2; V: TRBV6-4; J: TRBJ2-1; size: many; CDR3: CASSELAGGFEQFF